The clone carrying this T cell receptor beta chain has ten or more counts. Its target is not known. These data originate in a study of neurological immune-mediated disorders. The sorted libraries started from some 970,000 CD4+ or CD8+ T cells. Trimming took 2 bases from V and 3 from J, leaving 7 bases between them. Germline CDR1 reads SQVTM; CDR2 reads ANQGSEA. This CDR3 is built from 13 residues. Broader study findings: The most TCR clonal expansion was seen in HTLV-1-associated myelopathy, and the least was seen in multiple sclerosis, which fell below healthy controls.

Synthesis of cDNA was performed by 5'RACE using 10-nucleotide random UMIs. TCRdb reprocessed the 5' RACE reads with MiXCR, giving one entry per CDR3 protein. The sample lists 20,000 or so distinct CDR3 sequences, approximately 11% occurring once. The clonotype comes from a woman aged 50 to 65 in good health. The rearrangement joins TRBV29-1 to TRBJ2-2; TRBD1 is a possible D gene (6 bases). Sequences were obtained from CD8+ T cells from blood. The CDR3 coding sequence is TGCAGCGTTGAAAGGACAGACACCGGGGAGCTGTTTTTT. Translating gives CSVERTDTGELFF.